This TCR beta chain is from a study of blood T cell repertoires in COVID-19. Assay used: immunoSEQ multiplex PCR; TCRdb lists only in-frame clones, some missing. Of around 240,000 clones in the sample, more than 80% were seen once. CDR3 size: 13 residues. Trimming cost V 2 bases and J 5 bases, with 12 bases left between them. Germline V gene data show CDR1 as SQVTM and CDR2 as ANQGSEA. The chain is built from TRBV29-1 and TRBJ1-1, with D unresolved. The receptor was isolated from a man in his fifties who had been exposed to COVID-19. The sample was PBMCs or T cells enriched from blood (not recorded which). The CDR3 nucleotides read TGCAGCGTTGAACCGGGGATCGTTACTGAAGCTTTCTTT. It encodes CSVEPGIVTEAFF.